Below, 22 T cell receptor beta chains from the same sample are listed, as sequenced in a study of cytomegalovirus exposure and HLA in healthy donors. This table comes from immunoSEQ multiplex PCR, and its TCRdb copy is limited to in-frame clones, with some not included. The top ten clones hold about 4.9% of a sample with approximately 150,000 clones, roughly 89% of them seen once. The sample taken for sequencing was PBMCs. The origin of the receptors is a young man in good health and CMV-seropositive.

V is TRBV4-1 and J is TRBJ2-3, with 9 bases identical to TRBD2. V gave up 6 bases and J gave up 9 bases; unmatched junction bases: 16. CDR3 length: 16 residues. Germline V gene data show CDR1 as MGHRA and CDR2 as YSYEKL. The CDR3 region is CASSLRPASGDLTQYF. The CDR3 DNA sequence: TGCGCCAGCAGTTTAAGACCGGCTAGCGGGGATCTAACGCAGTATTTT.

This sequence joins TRBV5-1 and TRBJ2-1; D not resolved. Germline V gene sequence: CDR1 SGHRS, CDR2 YFSETQ. The CDR3 spans 15 residues. V gave up 5 bases and J gave up 0 bases, with 12 bases separating them. The CDR3 DNA reads TGCGCCAGCAGTTCCGAATCGAGCTCCTACAATGAGCAGTTCTTC. This gives the protein CASSSESSSYNEQFF. Variable domain in full (rest from reference TRBV5-1 and TRBJ2-1): KAGVTQTPRYLIKTRGQQVTLSCSPISGHRSVSWYQQTPGQGLQFLFEYFSETQRNKGNFPGRFSGRQFSNSRSEMNVSTLELGDSALYLCASSSESSSYNEQFFGPGTRLTVL.

The rearrangement links TRBV27 to TRBJ1-1; D is ambiguous. CDR1 and CDR2 (germline): MNHEY, SMNVEV (reference sequence). Trimming took off 5 bases at V and 12 bases at J, with 13 bases between the two ends. This CDR3 region has 11 residues. CDR3 bases: TGTGCCAGCAGTCGTGCAGGCGGGACTTTCTTT. It codes for CASSRAGGTFF.

The chain links TRBV6-8 to TRBJ2-5; weak D call: TRBD2 (5 bases). The CDR3 contains 13 residues. V was trimmed by 7 bases and J by 5 bases, leaving 14 bases between them. CDR1 is MNHGY, CDR2 SAAAGT, per germline. The CDR3 DNA is TGTGCCAGCAAAAGCGGTTTGTTCGAGACCCAGTACTTC. This translates into CASKSGLFETQYF.

V and J are TRBV6-5 and TRBJ1-6, with D hard to call. This CDR3 has 12 residues. Trimming shortened V by 6 bases and J by 8 bases, and 8 bases separated the two germline ends. Looked up from germline, CDR1 is MNHEY and CDR2 is SVGAGI. The CDR3 loop is CASRRTDSPLHF. The DNA for the CDR3 is TGTGCCAGCAGGAGAACAGATTCACCCCTCCACTTT.

This chain uses TRBV4-2 with TRBJ1-1; TRBD1 agrees at 7 bases. Germline CDR1 LGHNA, CDR2 YNFKEQ. Trimming took 6 bases from V and 7 from J; bases not matched to a gene: 14. This CDR3 spans 15 amino acids. CDR3 in DNA: TGTGCCAGCAGGGCTACCGGGACAGCCTTCTGTGAAGCTTTCTTT. Protein sequence: CASRATGTAFCEAFF.

The V gene is TRBV5-1, the J gene TRBJ1-1, with 7 positions matching TRBD1. CDR1 and CDR2 from the germline V gene are SGHRS and YFSETQ. Unmatched junction bases numbered 6, after V lost 2 bases and J lost 5 bases. This CDR3 is built from 14 residues. The CDR3 sequence: CASSLQGSVTEAFF. In DNA form, the CDR3 reads TGCGCCAGCAGCTTACAGGGGAGTGTAACTGAAGCTTTCTTT. Based on the CDR3 plus reference TRBV5-1 and TRBJ1-1, the full variable domain is KAGVTQTPRYLIKTRGQQVTLSCSPISGHRSVSWYQQTPGQGLQFLFEYFSETQRNKGNFPGRFSGRQFSNSRSEMNVSTLELGDSALYLCASSLQGSVTEAFFGQGTRLTVV.

V and J are TRBV2 and TRBJ2-7, with a tentative D call TRBD1 (5 bases). This CDR3 has 12 amino acids. The V gene's germline CDR1 is SNHLY and CDR2 FYNNEI. The V gene lost 4 bases and the J gene lost 4 bases, with 8 bases spanning the gap. CDR3 loop: CASSGAGYEQYF. The CDR3 region has the DNA TGTGCCAGCAGTGGCGCAGGGTACGAGCAGTACTTC.

The CDR3 coding sequence is TGCGCCAGCAGCCAGGAACAGGGTAAAAACTATGGCTACACCTTC. It translates to CASSQEQGKNYGYTF. The chain carries TRBV4-1 and TRBJ1-2; a possible D gene is TRBD1 (6 bases). Deletions cut 3 bases from V and 2 bases from J, with 13 bases between. The germline V gene has CDR1 MGHRA and CDR2 YSYEKL. The CDR3 is 15 amino acids.

The chain combines TRBV19 with TRBJ1-1; 8 bases agree with TRBD1. Germline loops: CDR1 LNHDA, CDR2 SQIVND (reference sequence). CDR3 length: 14 residues. V trimming: 6 bases; J trimming: 0 bases; junction bases outside the gene matches: 3. CDR3 sequence (DNA): TGTGCCAGTAGCCGACAGGGGTTGAACACTGAAGCTTTCTTT. It is translated as CASSRQGLNTEAFF.

The chain recombines TRBV13 with TRBJ2-5; tentatively, D is TRBD2 (6 bases). Trimming left V 4 bases short and J 7 bases short, with 13 bases between. This CDR3 has 13 residues. Per the germline V gene, CDR1 is PRHDT and CDR2 is FYEKMQ (reference sequence). CDR3 residues: CASSSRPGGTQYF. The DNA of the CDR3 is TGTGCCAGCAGCTCTCGCCCCGGGGGGACCCAGTACTTC.

The genes are TRBV30 and TRBJ1-2; the D is unclear. The CDR3 totals 16 residues. Trimming removed 0 bases from V and 4 bases from J, with 18 bases in between. The germline gives CDR1 GTSNPN, CDR2 SVGIG (reference sequence). CDR3 amino acids: CAWSVRGGGTSYGYTF. CDR3 DNA: TGTGCCTGGAGTGTACGAGGCGGCGGAACTTCCTATGGCTACACCTTC.

The chain carries TRBV28 and TRBJ2-1; 9 bases are a match to TRBD2. The CDR3 length is 16 residues. Looked up from germline, CDR1 is MDHEN and CDR2 is SYDVKM. Trimming at V came to 5 bases and at J to 0 bases, leaving 5 bases not matched to a gene. This CDR3 is CASSTQAGGSYNEQFF. The CDR3 nucleotides are TGTGCCAGCAGTACGCAAGCGGGAGGCTCCTACAATGAGCAGTTCTTC.

The chain combines TRBV7-9 with TRBJ2-2; 8 bases match TRBD2. Per the germline V gene, CDR1 is SEHNR and CDR2 is FQNEAQ (reference sequence). The length of the CDR3 is 15 residues. The V gene end was trimmed by 5 bases and the J gene end by 3 bases; junction bases not matched to a gene: 5. DNA for the CDR3: TGTGCCAGCAGCCTAAGCGGGAGTGACACCGGGGAGCTGTTTTTT. As protein: CASSLSGSDTGELFF.

DNA for the CDR3: TGTGCCAGTAGCCAAGGGGTCTACTATGGCTACACCTTC. It specifies CASSQGVYYGYTF. The chain couples TRBV19 to TRBJ1-2; D might be TRBD1 (5 bases). The CDR3 length is 13 residues. Trimming left V 6 bases short and J 3 bases short, with 11 bases between. Germline V lookup: CDR1 LNHDA, CDR2 SQIVND (reference sequence). Combining the CDR3 with reference TRBV19 and TRBJ1-2 gives the whole variable domain DGGITQSPKYLFRKEGQNVTLSCEQNLNHDAMYWYRQDPGQGLRLIYYSQIVNDFQKGDIAEGYSVSREKKESFPLTVTSAQKNPTAFYLCASSQGVYYGYTFGSGTRLTVV.

The CDR3 spells CASIGPQHF. The CDR3 DNA reads as TGTGCCAGCATCGGGCCCCAGCATTTT. The rearrangement joins TRBV6-4 to TRBJ1-5; D is undetermined. V dropped 7 bases and J dropped 9 bases, with 4 bases sitting between them. The CDR3 loop spans 9 amino acids. Germline V CDR1 and CDR2: MRHNA, SNTAGT.

The V call is TRBV19, the J call TRBJ2-3, with a tentative D call TRBD2 (5 bases). The CDR3 is 14 residues long. Germline V gene lookup returns CDR1 LNHDA and CDR2 SQIVND (reference sequence). The V and J ends lost 4 bases and 2 bases respectively, with 10 bases between them. The CDR3 nucleotides are TGTGCCAGTAGTACCAGGACTCTCACAGATACGCAGTATTTT. As protein: CASSTRTLTDTQYF.

The genes are TRBV27 and TRBJ2-4; 9 nucleotides line up with TRBD1. The CDR3 is 20 amino acids. V lost 6 bases to trimming and J lost 4 bases; unmatched junction nucleotides: 22. Germline values: CDR1 MNHEY, CDR2 SMNVEV (reference sequence). CDR3 in amino acids: CASSPLGPWPGQGEKNIQYF. CDR3 DNA sequence: TGTGCCAGCAGCCCGCTAGGCCCCTGGCCGGGACAGGGAGAGAAAAACATTCAGTACTTC.

The CDR3 is CSVAGTGGLEQYF. The DNA of the CDR3 is TGCAGCGTTGCCGGGACAGGGGGCCTGGAGCAGTACTTC. This chain connects TRBV29-1 to TRBJ2-7, with 12 bases aligning to TRBD1. This CDR3 is built from 13 residues. V lost 4 bases and J lost 7; bases outside the gene matches: 5. CDR1 and CDR2 (germline): SQVTM, ANQGSEA.

The rearrangement joins TRBV4-1 to TRBJ2-1; the D is unclear. Germline lookup yields CDR1 MGHRA and CDR2 YSYEKL. This CDR3 is 12 amino acids long. V was shortened by 2 bases and J by 15 bases, with 14 bases between the two germline ends. CDR3 in DNA: TGCGCCAGCAGCCAATCGCAGCGAGAAAGGTTCTTC. This gives the protein CASSQSQRERFF.

This chain connects TRBV5-1 to TRBJ1-2; D ambiguous. The CDR3 contains 13 residues. Trimming cost V 0 bases and J 7 bases, with 10 bases left between them. Germline CDR1 SGHRS, CDR2 YFSETQ. CDR3 nucleotide sequence: TGCGCCAGCAGCTTGGAGCGGGAGACTGGCTACACCTTC. As protein: CASSLERETGYTF.

This clone was counted only a few times. The V and J genes are TRBV11-2 and TRBJ1-5; D is unclear. The V gene's germline CDR1 is SGHAT and CDR2 FQNNGV. V shed 2 bases and J shed 6 bases, with 5 bases lying between them. This CDR3 has 12 amino acids. The CDR3 region is CASSLPGQPQHF. The CDR3 nucleotides read TGTGCCAGCAGCTTACCCGGTCAGCCCCAGCATTTT.